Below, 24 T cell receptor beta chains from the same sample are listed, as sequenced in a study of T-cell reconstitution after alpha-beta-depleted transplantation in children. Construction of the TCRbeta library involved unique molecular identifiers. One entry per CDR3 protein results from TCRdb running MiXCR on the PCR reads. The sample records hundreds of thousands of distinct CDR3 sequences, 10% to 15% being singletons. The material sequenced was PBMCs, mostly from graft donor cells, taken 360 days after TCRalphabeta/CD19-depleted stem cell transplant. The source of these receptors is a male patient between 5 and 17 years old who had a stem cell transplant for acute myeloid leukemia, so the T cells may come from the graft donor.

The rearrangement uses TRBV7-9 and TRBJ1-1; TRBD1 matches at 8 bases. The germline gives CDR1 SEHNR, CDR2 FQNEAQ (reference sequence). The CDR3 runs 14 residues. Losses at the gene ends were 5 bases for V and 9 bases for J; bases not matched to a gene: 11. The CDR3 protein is CASSHRGQALKAFF. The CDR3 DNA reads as TGTGCCAGCAGCCACCGGGGACAGGCGCTGAAAGCTTTCTTT.

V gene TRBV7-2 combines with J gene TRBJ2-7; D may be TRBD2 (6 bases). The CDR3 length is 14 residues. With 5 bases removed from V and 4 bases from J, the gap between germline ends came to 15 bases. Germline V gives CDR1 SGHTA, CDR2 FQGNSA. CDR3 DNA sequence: TGTGCCAGCAGCCTCGGGAGCCTAATATACGAGCAGTACTTC. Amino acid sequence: CASSLGSLIYEQYF.

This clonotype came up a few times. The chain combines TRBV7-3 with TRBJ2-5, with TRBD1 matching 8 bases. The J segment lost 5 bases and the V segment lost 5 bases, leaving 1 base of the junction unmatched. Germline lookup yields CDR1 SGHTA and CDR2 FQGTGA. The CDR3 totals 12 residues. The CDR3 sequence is CASSRQGETQYF. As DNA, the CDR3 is TGTGCCAGCAGCCGACAGGGGGAGACCCAGTACTTC.

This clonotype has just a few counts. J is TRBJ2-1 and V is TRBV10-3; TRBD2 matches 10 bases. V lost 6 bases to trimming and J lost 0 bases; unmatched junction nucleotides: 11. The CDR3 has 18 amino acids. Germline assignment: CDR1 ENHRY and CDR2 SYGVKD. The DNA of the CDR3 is TGTGCCATCAGACCGGGACTAGCGACTAGGGGCTCCTACAATGAGCAGTTCTTC. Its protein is CAIRPGLATRGSYNEQFF.

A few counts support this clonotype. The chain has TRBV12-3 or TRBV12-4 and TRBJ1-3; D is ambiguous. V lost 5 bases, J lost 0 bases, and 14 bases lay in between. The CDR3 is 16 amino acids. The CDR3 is CASSPPRLSSGNTIYF. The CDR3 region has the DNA TGTGCCAGCAGTCCTCCCCGACTCAGCTCTGGAAACACCATATATTTT.

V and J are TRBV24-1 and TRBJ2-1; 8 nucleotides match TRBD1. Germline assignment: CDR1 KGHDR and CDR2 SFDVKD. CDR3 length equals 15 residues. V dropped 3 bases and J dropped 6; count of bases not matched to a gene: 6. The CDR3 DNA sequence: TGTGCCACCAGTGATCCCGGACAGGGCCCCAATGAGCAGTTCTTC. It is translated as CATSDPGQGPNEQFF.

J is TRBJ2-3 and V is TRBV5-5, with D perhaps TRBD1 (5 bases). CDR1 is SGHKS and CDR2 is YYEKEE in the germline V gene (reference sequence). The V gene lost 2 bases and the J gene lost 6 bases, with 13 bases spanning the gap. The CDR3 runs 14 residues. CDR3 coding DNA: TGTGCCAGCAGCTTCATCTCAGGGATTGATACGCAGTATTTT. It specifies CASSFISGIDTQYF.

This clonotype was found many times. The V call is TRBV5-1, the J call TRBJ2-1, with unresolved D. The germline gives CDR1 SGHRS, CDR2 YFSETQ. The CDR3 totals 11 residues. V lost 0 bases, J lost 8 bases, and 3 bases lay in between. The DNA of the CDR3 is TGCGCCAGCAGCTTGGCATATGAGCAGTTCTTC. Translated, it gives CASSLAYEQFF.

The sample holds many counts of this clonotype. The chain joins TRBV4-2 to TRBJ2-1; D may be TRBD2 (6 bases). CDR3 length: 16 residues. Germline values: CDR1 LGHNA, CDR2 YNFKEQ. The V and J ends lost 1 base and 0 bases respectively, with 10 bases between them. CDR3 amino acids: CASSQGDGSSYNEQFF. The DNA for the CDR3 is TGTGCCAGCAGCCAAGGGGACGGGAGCTCCTACAATGAGCAGTTCTTC.

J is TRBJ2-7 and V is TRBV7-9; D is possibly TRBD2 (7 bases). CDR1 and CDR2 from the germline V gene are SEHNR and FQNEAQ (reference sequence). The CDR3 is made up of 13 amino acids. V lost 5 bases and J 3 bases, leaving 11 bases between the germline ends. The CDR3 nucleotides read TGTGCCAGCAGCCGAGGGGGGGACTACGAGCAGTACTTC. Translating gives CASSRGGDYEQYF.

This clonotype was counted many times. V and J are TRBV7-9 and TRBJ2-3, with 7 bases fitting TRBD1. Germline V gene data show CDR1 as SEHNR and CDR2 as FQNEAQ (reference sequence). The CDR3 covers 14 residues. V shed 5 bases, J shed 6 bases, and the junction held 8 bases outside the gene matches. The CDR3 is CASSAGTVSDTQYF. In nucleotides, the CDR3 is TGTGCCAGCAGCGCCGGGACAGTTTCTGATACGCAGTATTTT.

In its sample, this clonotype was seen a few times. CDR3 amino acids: CASSWVGTYEQYF. CDR3 DNA sequence: TGCGCCAGCAGCTGGGTAGGAACCTACGAGCAGTACTTC. The chain uses TRBV5-1 and TRBJ2-7; D not resolved. This CDR3 has 13 residues. CDR1 SGHRS and CDR2 YFSETQ come from the germline V gene. The germline V and J ends were trimmed by 3 bases and 2 bases, with 9 bases remaining between them.

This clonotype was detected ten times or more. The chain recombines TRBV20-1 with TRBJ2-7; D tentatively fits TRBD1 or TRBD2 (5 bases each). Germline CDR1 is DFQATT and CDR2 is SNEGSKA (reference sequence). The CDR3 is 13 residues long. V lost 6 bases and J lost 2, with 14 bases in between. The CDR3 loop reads CSAGDRLTYEQYF. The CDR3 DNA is TGCAGTGCAGGGGACCGTCTCACCTACGAGCAGTACTTC.

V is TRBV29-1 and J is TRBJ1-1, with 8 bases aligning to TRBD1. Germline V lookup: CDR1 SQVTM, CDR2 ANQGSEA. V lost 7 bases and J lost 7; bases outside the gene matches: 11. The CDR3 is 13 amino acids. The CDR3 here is CSADPDRVNEAFF. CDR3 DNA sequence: TGCAGCGCCGACCCGGACAGGGTTAATGAAGCTTTCTTT.

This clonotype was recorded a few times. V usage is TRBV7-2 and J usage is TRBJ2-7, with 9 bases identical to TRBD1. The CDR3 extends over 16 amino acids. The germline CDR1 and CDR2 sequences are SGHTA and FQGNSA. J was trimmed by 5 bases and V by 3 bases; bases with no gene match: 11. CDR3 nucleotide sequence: TGTGCCAGCAGCTTTGGGCCGCAGACAGGGGGGGACGAGCAGTACTTC. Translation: CASSFGPQTGGDEQYF. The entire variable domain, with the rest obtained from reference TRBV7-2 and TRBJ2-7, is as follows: GAGVSQSPSNKVTEKGKDVELRCDPISGHTALYWYRQSLGQGLEFLIYFQGNSAPDKSGLPSDRFSAERTGGSVSTLTIQRTQQEDSAVYLCASSFGPQTGGDEQYFGPGTRLTVT.

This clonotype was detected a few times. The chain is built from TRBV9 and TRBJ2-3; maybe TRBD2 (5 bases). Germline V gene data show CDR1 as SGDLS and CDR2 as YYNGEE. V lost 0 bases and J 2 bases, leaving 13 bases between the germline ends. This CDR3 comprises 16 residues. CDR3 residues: CASSVELALPTDTQYF. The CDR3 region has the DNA TGTGCCAGCAGCGTAGAGCTAGCCCTCCCCACAGATACGCAGTATTTT.

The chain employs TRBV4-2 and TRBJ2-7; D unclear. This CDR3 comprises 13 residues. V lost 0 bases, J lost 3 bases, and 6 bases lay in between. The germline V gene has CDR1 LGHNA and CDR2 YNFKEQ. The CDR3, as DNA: TGTGCCAGCAGCCAAGAACGGAACTACGAGCAGTACTTC. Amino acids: CASSQERNYEQYF.

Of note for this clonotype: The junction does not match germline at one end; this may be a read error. The CDR3 spells CASSPLFEQNGQFF. For the CDR3, the DNA is TGTGCCAGCAGTCCCCTCTTTGAGCAGAATGGGCAGTTCTTC. This chain links TRBV12-3 or TRBV12-4 with TRBJ2-1; D not certain. The CDR3 is 14 residues long.

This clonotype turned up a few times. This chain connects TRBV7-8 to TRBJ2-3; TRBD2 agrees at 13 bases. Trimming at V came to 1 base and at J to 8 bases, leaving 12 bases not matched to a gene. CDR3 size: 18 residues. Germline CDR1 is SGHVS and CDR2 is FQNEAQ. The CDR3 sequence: CASSLEQIWGLAGITQYF. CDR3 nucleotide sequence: TGTGCCAGCAGCTTAGAGCAGATCTGGGGACTAGCGGGGATTACGCAGTATTTT.

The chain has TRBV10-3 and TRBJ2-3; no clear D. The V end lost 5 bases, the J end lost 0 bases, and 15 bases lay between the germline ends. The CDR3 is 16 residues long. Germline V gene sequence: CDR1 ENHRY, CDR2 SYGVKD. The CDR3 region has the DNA TGTGCCATCAGTAACCTCCCTCCCGACAGCACAGATACGCAGTATTTT. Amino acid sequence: CAISNLPPDSTDTQYF.

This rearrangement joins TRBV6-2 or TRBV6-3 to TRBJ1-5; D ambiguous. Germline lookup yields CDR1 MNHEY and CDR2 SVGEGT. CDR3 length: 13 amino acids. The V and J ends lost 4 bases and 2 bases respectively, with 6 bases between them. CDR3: CASSFWGNQPQHF. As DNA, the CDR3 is TGTGCCAGCAGTTTCTGGGGCAATCAGCCCCAGCATTTT.

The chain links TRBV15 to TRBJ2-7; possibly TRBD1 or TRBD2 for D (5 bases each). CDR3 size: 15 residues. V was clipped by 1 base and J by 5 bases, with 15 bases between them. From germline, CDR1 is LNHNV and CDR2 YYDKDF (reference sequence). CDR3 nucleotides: TGTGCCACCAGCAGAGGACCCCGGGGCCGGGACGAGCAGTACTTC. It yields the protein CATSRGPRGRDEQYF.

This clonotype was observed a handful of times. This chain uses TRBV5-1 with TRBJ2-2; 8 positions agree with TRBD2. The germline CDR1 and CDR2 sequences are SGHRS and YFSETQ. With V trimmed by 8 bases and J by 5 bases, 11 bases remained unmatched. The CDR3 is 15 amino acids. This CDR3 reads CASRPAPGGTGELFF. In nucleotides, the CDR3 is TGCGCCAGTAGACCGGCTCCGGGGGGGACCGGGGAGCTGTTTTTT. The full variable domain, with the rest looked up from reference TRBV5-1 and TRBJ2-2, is KAGVTQTPRYLIKTRGQQVTLSCSPISGHRSVSWYQQTPGQGLQFLFEYFSETQRNKGNFPGRFSGRQFSNSRSEMNVSTLELGDSALYLCASRPAPGGTGELFFGEGSRLTVL.

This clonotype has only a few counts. The CDR3 DNA follows: TGTGCCAGCAGTGCGACTAGCGGGAGAGGATGGGAGACCCAGTACTTC. Translating it yields CASSATSGRGWETQYF. The V gene is TRBV6-1, the J gene TRBJ2-5; 12 nucleotides align to TRBD2. This CDR3 comprises 16 residues. Germline V gene data show CDR1 as MNHNS and CDR2 as SASEGT. Unmatched junction bases numbered 8, after V lost 4 bases and J lost 5 bases.